This T cell receptor beta chain is from a study of blood T cell repertoires in COVID-19. Looking at the study overall: Researchers got acute and convalescent COVID-19 samples from the United States, Italy and Spain.

Produced via immunoSEQ multiplex PCR; TCRdb's table is partial and in-frame only. The sample has a few hundred thousand clones, 85% to 90% seen once. Material: PBMCs or T cells enriched from blood (not recorded which). The TCR comes from a man aged 25-45 years who had been exposed to COVID-19.

CDR3 bases: TGCAGTGCTAGTCAACAAAACACTGAAGCTTTCTTT. Protein sequence: CSASQQNTEAFF. The chain joins TRBV20-1 to TRBJ1-1; D gene ambiguous. Trimming shortened V by 3 bases and J by 2 bases, and 7 bases separated the two germline ends. The CDR3 covers 12 residues. Germline V lookup: CDR1 DFQATT, CDR2 SNEGSKA (reference sequence).